A single sample gave rise to the 5 T cell receptor beta chains below, sequenced in a study of beta chain features in type 1 diabetes. Their specific antigens are unknown. Broader study findings: Shorter TCRB CDR3s, moderately but significantly so, marked every one of the four CD4+ subsets in Type 1 diabetes patients.

Sequenced material consisted of expressed TCRB transcripts (all of the isolated RNA was reverse transcribed). TCRdb's copy holds only in-frame clones and misses some; the assay was immunoSEQ multiplex PCR. The sample consists of fewer than 300,000 clones, 20% of them appearing once. Sequenced material: naive CD4+ T cells from blood. These receptors were taken from a woman between 40 and 50 years old with type 1 diabetes.

J is TRBJ2-7 and V is TRBV6-6, with unresolved D. The V end lost 6 bases, the J end lost 3 bases, and 6 bases lay between the germline ends. The CDR3 contains 11 residues. Germline CDR1 MNHNY, CDR2 SVGAGI (reference sequence). The CDR3 DNA is TGTGCCAGCAGCACAGACTACGAGCAGTACTTC. Translated: CASSTDYEQYF.

The sample holds a few counts of this clone. The chain joins TRBV29-1 to TRBJ2-5; D call uncertain. Germline V gene lookup returns CDR1 SQVTM and CDR2 ANQGSEA. The CDR3 length is 12 residues. The CDR3 nucleotides are TGCACCTACCTTACAGACCGAGAGACCCAGTACTTC. Encoded protein: CTYLTDRETQYF. Full variable domain (rest looked up from reference TRBV29-1 and TRBJ2-5): SAVISQKPSRDICQRGTSLTIQCQVDSQVTMMFWYRQQPGQSLTLIATANQGSEATYESGFVIDKFPISRPNLTFSTLTVSNMSPEDSSIYLCTYLTDRETQYFGPGTRLLVL.

This clone has just one count. V and J are TRBV10-3 and TRBJ1-2; D not resolved. The V and J ends lost 5 bases and 1 base respectively, with 5 bases between them. Germline V gene data show CDR1 as ENHRY and CDR2 as SYGVKD. The CDR3 covers 12 residues. In DNA, the CDR3 is TGTGCCATCAGTAGCGATAACTATGGCTACACCTTC. Encoded protein: CAISSDNYGYTF.

This clone was picked up a small number of times. The V and J genes are TRBV18 and TRBJ2-5; 11 bases align to TRBD1. CDR3 size: 12 residues. J was trimmed by 11 bases and V by 4 bases; bases with no gene match: 3. Germline CDR1 and CDR2: KGHSH and LQKENI. CDR3 amino acids: CASSLGQGEQYF. DNA of the CDR3: TGTGCCAGCTCACTGGGACAGGGGGAGCAGTACTTC.

This chain connects TRBV5-1 to TRBJ2-1; TRBD2 matches at 13 bases. The V and J ends lost 4 bases and 8 bases, in that order; junction bases with no gene match: 6. Germline V gene sequence: CDR1 SGHRS, CDR2 YFSETQ. The CDR3 is 15 residues long. CDR3: CASSPRLAGGDEQFF. The CDR3 DNA reads as TGCGCCAGCAGCCCACGACTAGCGGGAGGCGATGAGCAGTTCTTC. The entire variable domain, with the rest obtained from reference TRBV5-1 and TRBJ2-1, is as follows: KAGVTQTPRYLIKTRGQQVTLSCSPISGHRSVSWYQQTPGQGLQFLFEYFSETQRNKGNFPGRFSGRQFSNSRSEMNVSTLELGDSALYLCASSPRLAGGDEQFFGPGTRLTVL.